This T cell receptor (beta chain) originates from a study of tumor and adjacent non-tumor tissue in lung cancer (dated by TCRdb to about 2018). A note on the overall study: Of the cohort, 11 to 12 patients had adenocarcinoma, 2 had squamous cell carcinoma and 1 had small cell lung cancer. Ages among the roughly 15 patients ranged from about 31 to 80 years, there were around ten men and 5 women, and disease was at TNM stage I to III. A total of about 130 million productive TCRbeta reads were generated by sequencing, corresponding to an average of roughly 4 million reads per sample. Bulk TCRbeta repertoires were compared between lung tumor tissue and matched distant non-tumor lung tissue obtained from 15 lung cancer patients. For each patient, one tumor sample and one normal lung sample were taken, giving approximately 30 paired specimens that underwent TCRbeta CDR3 sequencing. Results the study describes overall, beyond this receptor: Neither the sequencing platform nor unique molecular identifiers are mentioned in the methods. The cohort had only roughly 14 patients, and the authors noted that larger samples and more detailed clinical data are needed. Because peripheral blood was not sequenced, blood TCRbeta repertoires in the lung cancer patients of the study were not examined. Tumor tissue showed significantly greater TCR diversity (inverse Simpson) than normal lung tissue (roughly 430 vs 170, P = 0.0075, Mann-Whitney U test). The top 100 clones accounted for a significantly larger cumulative portion of the repertoire in normal lung than in tumor tissue. Younger patients had significantly higher TCR diversity, and higher tumor TCR diversity was associated with shorter overall and disease-free survival.

CDR1 MNHEY and CDR2 SVGAGI are derived from the germline V gene. Inclusive of the bounding cysteine and phenylalanine, the CDR3 is 16 residues long. Left in the record is the CDR3 DNA by itself, 48 bases read in frame from the first base. V trim: 10 bases; J trim: 6 bases; unmatched bases: 14. RNA was extracted from bulk unsorted tissue and checked for quality with a NanoDrop ND-1000 and an Agilent 2100. Donors were newly diagnosed lung cancer patients admitted for thoracic surgery in China between August and November 2014, without prior chemotherapy. The study excluded patients who had received radiotherapy or chemotherapy before or who had another cancer at the same time. Surgical tissue pieces of roughly 1-2.1 cm3 were preserved in RNAlater solution and stored at -80 °C until use. Ten or more counts support this clonotype. What antigen it recognizes has not been identified. No much larger clone exists at a distance of one base, and base qualities are not known.

Libraries came from multiplex PCR. Sequencing relied on an Illumina HiSeq 2500. TCRbeta libraries were built by three rounds of nested PCR using primers (Table S4), following protocols modified from ARM-PCR. PCR products of 200-500 bp were gel-excised and purified with the QIAquick gel extraction kit before sequencing. The authors' analysis ran thus. Trimmomatic was used to clean the reads, FLASH was used to merge the reads into complete CDR3 sequences, and MiTCR was used to assign the reads to V(D)J germline segments. VDJtools was used to compute clonal diversity as the inverse Simpson's index. Productive reads were defined as in-frame sequences without a premature stop codon. The raw public data were reprocessed by TCRdb itself: fastp quality trimming at Q25, MiXCR clonotype calling, in-frame beta chains only. Here each entry gathers all rows of one CDR3 protein and keeps the most common genes and DNA. TCRdb, rather than the study authors, made the V and J calls. For this sample the table gives 90,000 to 130,000 distinct CDR3 sequences, of which approximately 80% were detected only once. 22% of the sample comes from the top ten.

Material for sequencing was lung tumor tissue. The chain is assembled from TRBV6-5 and TRBJ2-3, with TRBD2 matching 12 junction bases. The sequence derives from a man in his 70s with non-small cell lung cancer. The CDR3 in this case is CATSTARLAGADTQYF. The DNA sequence reads TGTGCCACCTCCACTGCCCGACTAGCGGGAGCTGATACGCAGTATTTT.